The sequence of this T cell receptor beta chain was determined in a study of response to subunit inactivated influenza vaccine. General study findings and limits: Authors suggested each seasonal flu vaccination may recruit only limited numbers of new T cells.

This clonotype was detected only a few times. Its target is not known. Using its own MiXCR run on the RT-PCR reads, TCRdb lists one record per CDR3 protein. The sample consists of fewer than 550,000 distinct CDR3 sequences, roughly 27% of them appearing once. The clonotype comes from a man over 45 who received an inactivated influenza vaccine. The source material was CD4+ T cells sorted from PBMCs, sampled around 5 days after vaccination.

The CDR3 coding sequence is TGCAGTGTTATGACTGGGCTAGCGGGGAACCAAGAGACCCAGTACTTC. Translated, it gives CSVMTGLAGNQETQYF. The chain couples TRBV20-1 to TRBJ2-5; TRBD2 matches 9 bases. CDR3 size: 16 residues. Per germline, CDR1 DFQATT and CDR2 SNEGSKA (reference sequence). The trim removed 7 bases at V and 0 bases at J, leaving 12 bases unmatched.